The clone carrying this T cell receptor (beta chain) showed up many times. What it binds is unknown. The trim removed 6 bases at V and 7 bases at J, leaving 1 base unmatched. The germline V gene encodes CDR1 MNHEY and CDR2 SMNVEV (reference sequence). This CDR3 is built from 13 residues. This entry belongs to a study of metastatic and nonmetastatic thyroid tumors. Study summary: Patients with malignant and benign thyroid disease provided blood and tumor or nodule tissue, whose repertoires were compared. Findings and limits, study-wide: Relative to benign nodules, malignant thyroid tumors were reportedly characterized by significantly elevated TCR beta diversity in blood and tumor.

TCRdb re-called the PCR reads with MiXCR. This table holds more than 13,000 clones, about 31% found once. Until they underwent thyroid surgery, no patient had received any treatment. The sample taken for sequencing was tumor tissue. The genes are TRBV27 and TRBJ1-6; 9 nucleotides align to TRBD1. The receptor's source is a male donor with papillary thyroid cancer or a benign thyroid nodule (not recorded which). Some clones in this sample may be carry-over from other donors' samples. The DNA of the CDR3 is TGTGCCAGCAGCGGGACAGGGAATTCACCCCTCCACTTT. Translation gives CASSGTGNSPLHF.